These 24 T cell receptor beta chains share one sample of origin, sequenced in a study of blood T cells in healthy people across ages. It was with a sample-barcoded 5' primer and a J-beta primer mix that a second PCR of roughly 6 to 12 cycles was run. In TCRdb, the 5' RACE reads were re-called with MiXCR into one record per CDR3 protein. There are 1.6 million or so distinct CDR3 sequences in the sample; approximately 32% occur only once, and about 11% lies in the top ten. Sequencing was carried out using blood. The receptor source for this set is a woman in her twenties or thirties in good health.

On this clonotype itself: A read error may be the cause here, since a much bigger clone is one base away. This chain uses TRBV12-3 or TRBV12-4 with TRBJ1-2; D is ambiguous. The CDR3 runs 13 residues. CDR3 in DNA: TGTGCCAGCAGTTTGAACAAAGGGTATGGCCACACCTTC. Its translation is CASSLNKGYGHTF.

This clonotype was picked up a small number of times. V is TRBV4-1 and J is TRBJ2-1; D ambiguous. Germline loops: CDR1 MGHRA, CDR2 YSYEKL. CDR3 length equals 16 residues. The V gene lost 3 bases and the J gene lost 2 bases, with 14 bases spanning the gap. The CDR3 spells CASSQGTTSPYNEQFF. CDR3 DNA: TGCGCCAGCAGCCAGGGAACTACCTCCCCCTACAATGAGCAGTTCTTC.

This CDR3 is CAGGTSGRTDTQYF. In DNA, the CDR3 is TGTGCCGGAGGGACTAGCGGAAGAACAGATACGCAGTATTTT. The J gene is TRBJ2-3, the V gene TRBV2, with 11 bases that match TRBD2. Per germline, CDR1 SNHLY and CDR2 FYNNEI. This CDR3 spans 14 amino acids. V shed 11 bases, J shed 3 bases, and the junction held 7 bases outside the gene matches.

The genes are TRBV5-5 and TRBJ2-3, with D perhaps matching TRBD1 or TRBD2 (6 bases each). CDR1 is SGHKS and CDR2 is YYEKEE in the germline V gene (reference sequence). Trimming cost V 4 bases and J 2 bases, with 20 bases left between them. The CDR3 is 17 residues long. The CDR3 protein is CASSASGDSGYTDTQYF. As DNA, the CDR3 is TGTGCCAGCAGCGCCTCAGGGGACTCCGGATACACAGATACGCAGTATTTT.

The CDR3 sequence is CSANLGDAAYEQYF. The CDR3 region has the DNA TGCAGTGCCAACTTGGGGGACGCCGCCTACGAGCAGTACTTC. The chain carries TRBV20-1 and TRBJ2-7; the D call may be TRBD1 or TRBD2 (5 bases each). This CDR3 is built from 14 residues. CDR1 DFQATT and CDR2 SNEGSKA come from the germline V gene (reference sequence). The V and J ends lost 6 bases and 2 bases respectively, with 17 bases between them.

V and J are TRBV28 and TRBJ2-5; 10 positions agree with TRBD2. The trim removed 5 bases at V and 4 bases at J, leaving 10 bases unmatched. Germline CDR1 reads MDHEN; CDR2 reads SYDVKM. The CDR3 extends over 16 amino acids. CDR3: CASSLAGAFIRETQYF. The DNA of the CDR3 is TGTGCCAGCAGTCTAGCGGGAGCTTTTATTCGAGAGACCCAGTACTTC.

V and J are TRBV4-1 and TRBJ2-5, with no clear D. V was cut by 4 bases and J by 1 base, with 13 bases left in between. Germline lookup yields CDR1 MGHRA and CDR2 YSYEKL. There are 15 residues in the CDR3. This CDR3 reads CASSPGSVGQETQYF. Written as DNA, the CDR3 is TGCGCCAGCAGCCCTGGATCCGTAGGCCAAGAGACCCAGTACTTC.

CDR3 in amino acids: CASGLDRGVNQPQHF. CDR3 sequence (DNA): TGTGCCAGCGGCCTCGACAGGGGTGTCAATCAGCCCCAGCATTTT. This chain joins TRBV12-3 or TRBV12-4 and TRBJ1-5; TRBD1 agrees at 8 bases. This CDR3 contains 15 residues. V shed 8 bases and J 3 bases; nucleotides not matched to a gene: 9.

This clonotype was recorded only once. J is TRBJ2-5 and V is TRBV14, with D possibly matching TRBD1 (6 bases). CDR1 and CDR2 (germline): SGHDN, FVKESK. The CDR3 has 17 residues. Trimming pared 3 bases from V and 2 bases from J, leaving 19 bases between. The CDR3 sequence is CASSQAWGPRGQETQYF. For the CDR3, the DNA is TGTGCCAGCAGCCAGGCGTGGGGGCCCCGGGGTCAAGAGACCCAGTACTTC. The entire variable domain, with the rest obtained from reference TRBV14 and TRBJ2-5, is as follows: EAGVTQFPSHSVIEKGQTVTLRCDPISGHDNLYWYRRVMGKEIKFLLHFVKESKQDESGMPNNRFLAERTGGTYSTLKVQPAELEDSGVYFCASSQAWGPRGQETQYFGPGTRLLVL.

The rearrangement links TRBV20-1 to TRBJ2-1; D remains ambiguous. Germline V lookup: CDR1 DFQATT, CDR2 SNEGSKA (reference sequence). Trimming took off 7 bases at V and 5 bases at J, with 27 bases between the two ends. This CDR3 comprises 17 residues. The CDR3 bases are TGCAGTGTAGAGGCTAGGATTGTCCTTACTCAAAACAATGAGCAGTTCTTC. Its translation: CSVEARIVLTQNNEQFF.

This clonotype was detected a few times. V usage is TRBV7-9 and J usage is TRBJ2-3, with D unresolved. V dropped 3 bases and J dropped 5 bases, with 9 bases sitting between them. The germline V gene encodes CDR1 SEHNR and CDR2 FQNEAQ (reference sequence). The CDR3 is 13 residues long. The CDR3 here is CASSFPVGDTQYF. For the CDR3, the DNA is TGTGCCAGCAGCTTCCCCGTGGGAGATACGCAGTATTTT.

The genes are TRBV24-1 and TRBJ2-1; D call uncertain. V was cut by 0 bases and J by 1 base, with 3 bases left in between. The CDR3 runs to 14 residues. Per germline, CDR1 KGHDR and CDR2 SFDVKD. The CDR3, as DNA: TGTGCCACCAGTGATTTGCCTTCCTACAATGAGCAGTTCTTC. This translates into CATSDLPSYNEQFF.

At least ten counts were recorded for this clonotype. The chain uses TRBV29-1 and TRBJ2-7, with 9 positions matching TRBD1. The ends lost 5 bases at V and 4 bases at J; junction bases unmatched: 6. The CDR3 loop spans 13 amino acids. From germline, CDR1 is SQVTM and CDR2 ANQGSEA. CDR3 sequence: CSVSGQGGYEQYF. The CDR3 DNA is TGCAGCGTTTCGGGACAGGGTGGATACGAGCAGTACTTC.

The chain has TRBV12-3 or TRBV12-4 and TRBJ2-3, with 8 bases that match TRBD2. The CDR3 covers 16 residues. J was trimmed by 0 bases and V by 6 bases; bases with no gene match: 8. CDR3 nucleotides: TGTGCCAGCAGGTCTAGCGGGTCAAGGAGCACAGATACGCAGTATTTT. Its protein product is CASRSSGSRSTDTQYF.

This clonotype has a handful of counts. This chain connects TRBV11-1 to TRBJ2-1, with no clear D. With 5 bases removed from V and 0 bases from J, the gap between germline ends came to 14 bases. The CDR3 spans 16 residues. Germline values: CDR1 SGHAT, CDR2 FQDESV (reference sequence). In nucleotides, the CDR3 is TGTGCCAGCAGCGTCGGACGCCTCAGCTCCTACAATGAGCAGTTCTTC. Translating gives CASSVGRLSSYNEQFF.

This clonotype was counted a few times. This chain joins TRBV2 and TRBJ1-2; D unclear. The germline V and J ends were trimmed by 2 bases and 2 bases, with 12 bases remaining between them. Looked up from germline, CDR1 is SNHLY and CDR2 is FYNNEI. The CDR3 runs 15 residues. CDR3 protein: CASSELPGINYGYTF. The CDR3 coding sequence is TGTGCCAGCAGTGAACTACCGGGCATCAACTATGGCTACACCTTC.

The chain links TRBV28 to TRBJ2-7; possible D gene TRBD1, 5 bases. This CDR3 has 11 residues. V shed 3 bases and J shed 10 bases, with 10 bases lying between them. The germline CDR1 and CDR2 sequences are MDHEN and SYDVKM. CDR3 loop: CASSFAGNQYF. The CDR3 DNA reads TGTGCCAGCAGTTTCGCAGGGAATCAGTACTTC. Full variable domain (outside the CDR3, taken from reference TRBV28 and TRBJ2-7): DVKVTQSSRYLVKRTGEKVFLECVQDMDHENMFWYRQDPGLGLRLIYFSYDVKMKEKGDIPEGYSVSREKKERFSLILESASTNQTSMYLCASSFAGNQYFGPGTRLTVT.

The table lists this clonotype with a few counts. This chain links TRBV7-3 with TRBJ2-3; D remains ambiguous. Germline V CDR1 and CDR2: SGHTA, FQGTGA. The CDR3 contains 13 residues. The V end lost 1 base, the J end lost 6 bases, and 8 bases lay between the germline ends. CDR3 sequence: CASSLSRLDTQYF. CDR3 in DNA: TGTGCCAGCAGCTTAAGTCGTTTGGATACGCAGTATTTT.

The chain joins TRBV5-1 to TRBJ2-5, with 11 positions matching TRBD2. This CDR3 is built from 16 residues. Germline V lookup: CDR1 SGHRS, CDR2 YFSETQ. The ends lost 0 bases at V and 5 bases at J; junction bases unmatched: 6. The CDR3 sequence: CASSLAVAGGVETQYF. The CDR3, as DNA: TGCGCCAGCAGCTTGGCGGTAGCGGGAGGGGTGGAGACCCAGTACTTC. Looking up the rest from reference TRBV5-1 and TRBJ2-5 gives the full variable domain: KAGVTQTPRYLIKTRGQQVTLSCSPISGHRSVSWYQQTPGQGLQFLFEYFSETQRNKGNFPGRFSGRQFSNSRSEMNVSTLELGDSALYLCASSLAVAGGVETQYFGPGTRLLVL.

The V and J genes are TRBV7-2 and TRBJ1-2; a possible D gene is TRBD1 (6 bases). The CDR3 length is 15 residues. The V end was cut by 2 bases, the J end by 4 bases, with 14 bases between. Germline V gene lookup returns CDR1 SGHTA and CDR2 FQGNSA. In DNA form, the CDR3 reads TGTGCCAGCAGCTTACAAACAGGGAGTTTCTATGGCTACACCTTC. Amino acid sequence: CASSLQTGSFYGYTF.

This clonotype was picked up a small number of times. In DNA, the CDR3 is TGTGCCAGCCTCACCGGTCGGGAGGAGGCCAAAAACATTCAGTACTTC. Amino acid sequence: CASLTGREEAKNIQYF. The rearrangement joins TRBV18 to TRBJ2-4; 7 nucleotides line up with TRBD2. Germline CDR1 reads KGHSH; CDR2 reads LQKENI. J was trimmed by 1 base and V by 8 bases; bases with no gene match: 11. CDR3 length: 16 residues.

This clonotype showed up many times. The V call is TRBV12-3 or TRBV12-4, the J call TRBJ1-5; D unclear. V was cut by 3 bases and J by 6 bases, with 9 bases left in between. CDR3 size: 13 residues. CDR3 DNA sequence: TGTGCCAGCAGTTTTTCGGGGTCTCAGCCCCAGCATTTT. This codes for CASSFSGSQPQHF.

The V gene is TRBV5-1, the J gene TRBJ2-1, with D possibly matching TRBD1 (5 bases). The germline gives CDR1 SGHRS, CDR2 YFSETQ. V was trimmed by 1 base and J by 1 base, leaving 9 bases between them. This CDR3 spans 15 amino acids. CDR3 bases: TGCGCCAGCAGCTTGTTGACAGAATCCTACAATGAGCAGTTCTTC. It encodes CASSLLTESYNEQFF.

A few counts support this clonotype. The chain uses TRBV13 and TRBJ2-7; 7 bases align to TRBD2. J was trimmed by 4 bases and V by 5 bases; bases with no gene match: 5. This CDR3 region has 13 residues. Germline V gene lookup returns CDR1 PRHDT and CDR2 FYEKMQ (reference sequence). The CDR3 here is CASSPSGQYEQYF. Here the CDR3 DNA reads TGTGCCAGCAGCCCTAGCGGCCAATACGAGCAGTACTTC. The full variable domain, with the rest looked up from reference TRBV13 and TRBJ2-7, is AAGVIQSPRHLIKEKRETATLKCYPIPRHDTVYWYQQGPGQDPQFLISFYEKMQSDKGSIPDRFSAQQFSDYHSELNMSSLELGDSALYFCASSPSGQYEQYFGPGTRLTVT.